The 20 T cell receptor beta chains listed next were all sequenced from one sample in a study of blood T cell repertoires in COVID-19. The repertoire was sequenced with immunoSEQ multiplex PCR; TCRdb's copy has only in-frame clones and lacks some. The sample records roughly 70,000 clones, approximately 90% being singletons. Sequenced input: peripheral blood. These receptors were obtained from a man aged 45-60 years with active COVID-19.

The chain carries TRBV19 and TRBJ1-5; weak D call: TRBD1 (6 bases). The CDR3 is 15 amino acids. V was cut by 6 bases and J by 11 bases, with 23 bases left in between. The germline V gene encodes CDR1 LNHDA and CDR2 SQIVND (reference sequence). The CDR3: CASRPDRRATPTQHF. Here the CDR3 DNA reads TGTGCCAGTAGACCTGACAGGAGAGCCACTCCGACCCAGCATTTT.

The rearrangement uses TRBV6-1 and TRBJ2-3; perhaps TRBD2 as D (6 bases). Trimming cost V 0 bases and J 6 bases, with 10 bases left between them. The germline gives CDR1 MNHNS, CDR2 SASEGT. The CDR3 contains 14 residues. The CDR3 here is CASSEAGGMDTQYF. CDR3 nucleotides: TGTGCCAGCAGTGAAGCGGGGGGAATGGATACGCAGTATTTT.

This clone was seen once. The rearrangement joins TRBV4-1 to TRBJ2-5, with D possibly matching TRBD1 (6 bases). The CDR3 consists of 17 residues. The ends were cut back, 0 bases at V and 5 bases at J, with 19 bases in the middle. CDR1 MGHRA and CDR2 YSYEKL come from the germline V gene. CDR3 coding DNA: TGCGCCAGCAGCCAAGAGAGAGGGTCCCTTAGGGGGGAGACCCAGTACTTC. Translating it yields CASSQERGSLRGETQYF.

This chain joins TRBV12-3 or TRBV12-4 and TRBJ2-4; TRBD2 aligns across 8 bases. The CDR3 totals 13 residues. J was trimmed by 7 bases and V by 6 bases; bases with no gene match: 5. The CDR3, as DNA: TGTGCCAGCAGCGGGACTAGGGGGAACATTCAGTACTTC. This gives the protein CASSGTRGNIQYF.

CDR3 loop: CASSLEAGSSYEQYF. The CDR3 nucleotides read TGTGCCAGCAGCTTAGAGGCGGGGTCCTCCTACGAGCAGTACTTC. The chain uses TRBV11-3 and TRBJ2-7; the D gene is possibly TRBD2 (6 bases). Germline assignment: CDR1 SGHNT and CDR2 YENEEA. CDR3 size: 15 residues. V was clipped by 0 bases and J by 0 bases, with 9 bases between them.

The chain has TRBV7-3 and TRBJ2-1; D is uncertain. Germline lookup yields CDR1 SGHTA and CDR2 FQGTGA. This CDR3 comprises 14 residues. V was clipped by 0 bases and J by 9 bases, with 12 bases between them. The CDR3 loop is CASSLTVREAEQFF. The CDR3 nucleotides are TGTGCCAGCAGCTTAACAGTAAGAGAGGCTGAGCAGTTCTTC. Variable domain in full (rest from reference TRBV7-3 and TRBJ2-1): GAGVSQTPSNKVTEKGKYVELRCDPISGHTALYWYRQSLGQGPEFLIYFQGTGAADDSGLPNDRFFAVRPEGSVSTLKIQRTERGDSAVYLCASSLTVREAEQFFGPGTRLTVL.

This chain connects TRBV5-8 to TRBJ2-5, with a weak D call TRBD1 (5 bases). Germline lookup yields CDR1 SGHTS and CDR2 YDEGEE. The CDR3 length is 16 residues. The ends were cut back, 2 bases at V and 2 bases at J, with 16 bases in the middle. CDR3: CASSFPFVDSQETQYF. The CDR3 DNA is TGTGCCAGCAGCTTTCCTTTCGTCGACAGTCAAGAGACCCAGTACTTC.

The CDR3 sequence: CATSGQGATTSYGYTF. CDR3 nucleotides: TGTGCCACCAGCGGACAGGGAGCGACCACCTCCTATGGCTACACCTTC. This chain connects TRBV24-1 to TRBJ1-2; 8 nucleotides align to TRBD1. The CDR3 length is 16 residues. Trimming removed 7 bases from V and 4 bases from J; junction bases left unmatched: 13. Germline CDR1 is KGHDR and CDR2 is SFDVKD.

The V and J genes are TRBV2 and TRBJ1-2; D unclear. The V and J ends lost 3 bases and 0 bases respectively, with 11 bases between them. CDR1 is SNHLY, CDR2 FYNNEI, per germline. The CDR3 is 15 amino acids. In nucleotides, the CDR3 is TGTGCCAGCAGTGAGAAATCGGGAGCTAACTATGGCTACACCTTC. Amino acid sequence: CASSEKSGANYGYTF.

The chain's CDR3 is CSASSAGGFADTQYF. The CDR3 region has the DNA TGCAGTGCTAGTTCAGCGGGAGGTTTTGCAGATACGCAGTATTTT. This chain connects TRBV20-1 to TRBJ2-3, with 9 positions matching TRBD2. The CDR3 has 15 residues. Per germline, CDR1 DFQATT and CDR2 SNEGSKA (reference sequence). The V and J ends lost 3 bases and 4 bases, in that order; junction bases with no gene match: 8.

The chain links TRBV24-1 to TRBJ2-5; the match to TRBD2 covers 11 bases. The germline V gene has CDR1 KGHDR and CDR2 SFDVKD. V gave up 4 bases and J gave up 5 bases; unmatched junction bases: 17. CDR3 size: 19 residues. In nucleotides, the CDR3 is TGTGCCACCAGTGACTCACTAGCGGGGGAATCCAAGCGAGGTGAGACCCAGTACTTC. The encoded protein is CATSDSLAGESKRGETQYF.

The chain couples TRBV18 to TRBJ1-1, with D uncertain. Trimming took off 0 bases at V and 4 bases at J, with 9 bases between the two ends. The length of the CDR3 is 14 residues. Germline lookup yields CDR1 KGHSH and CDR2 LQKENI. CDR3 sequence reads: CASSPPGVGTEAFF. The CDR3, as DNA: TGTGCCAGCTCACCACCCGGGGTTGGCACTGAAGCTTTCTTT.

The chain joins TRBV25-1 to TRBJ1-2, with a possible D match to TRBD1 (6 bases). V gave up 4 bases and J gave up 6 bases, with 15 bases separating them. The germline V gene encodes CDR1 MGHDK and CDR2 SYGVNS. The CDR3 sequence is 14 residues long. The CDR3 DNA follows: TGTGCCAGCAGTGGAGGGGGTTGGAAGGATGGCTACACCTTC. Translation: CASSGGGWKDGYTF.

The chain has TRBV5-1 and TRBJ2-2, with 10 nucleotides matching TRBD1. CDR1 is SGHRS, CDR2 YFSETQ, per germline. V trimming: 2 bases; J trimming: 6 bases; junction bases outside the gene matches: 7. The CDR3 consists of 16 residues. CDR3 sequence reads: CASSLTGTGEAGELFF. The CDR3 DNA sequence: TGCGCCAGCAGCTTAACCGGGACAGGGGAGGCCGGGGAGCTGTTTTTT.

The J gene is TRBJ1-2, the V gene TRBV15, with a possible D match to TRBD1 (6 bases). This CDR3 has 15 amino acids. Germline CDR1 and CDR2: LNHNV and YYDKDF (reference sequence). V was clipped by 5 bases and J by 1 base, with 14 bases between them. The CDR3 DNA follows: TGTGCCACCAGCCGAGGGGGAGGGAGTAACTATGGCTACACCTTC. Its protein product is CATSRGGGSNYGYTF.

V is TRBV10-3 and J is TRBJ2-7, with 12 nucleotides matching TRBD2. Germline CDR1 reads ENHRY; CDR2 reads SYGVKD. CDR3 length: 15 residues. Unmatched junction bases numbered 10, after V lost 6 bases and J lost 7 bases. The CDR3 region has the DNA TGTGCCATCAGCTCCTCTAGCGGGAGGGCGGGAGAGCAGTACTTC. This sequence encodes CAISSSSGRAGEQYF.

This chain links TRBV28 with TRBJ1-5; D gene uncertain. The CDR3 extends over 16 amino acids. Germline lookup yields CDR1 MDHEN and CDR2 SYDVKM. Between the trimmed V and J ends, which lost 8 bases and 6 bases, there was a span of 23 bases. The CDR3 here is CASQPTGYARGQPQHF. CDR3 sequence (DNA): TGTGCCAGCCAACCCACGGGTTACGCCCGTGGTCAGCCCCAGCATTTT.

This clone has more than one count but fewer than ten. The V call is TRBV6-2 or TRBV6-3, the J call TRBJ1-5; D remains ambiguous. This CDR3 is built from 16 residues. V lost 3 bases to trimming and J lost 1 base, with 13 bases between them. Germline V gives CDR1 MNHEY, CDR2 SVGEGT. CDR3 nucleotides: TGTGCCAGCAGTTATTTTGGGAGAAGAAGCAATCAGCCCCAGCATTTT. Translation: CASSYFGRRSNQPQHF.

This chain connects TRBV6-5 to TRBJ1-1; tentatively, D is TRBD1 (5 bases). The V end was cut by 5 bases, the J end by 5 bases, with 12 bases between. Germline-derived CDR1 and CDR2 are MNHEY and SVGAGI. The CDR3 totals 13 residues. CDR3 region: CASSILGGTEAFF. CDR3 DNA: TGTGCCAGCAGTATCCTGGGGGGGACTGAAGCTTTCTTT.

J is TRBJ1-1 and V is TRBV28, with 10 bases identical to TRBD1. V trimming: 0 bases; J trimming: 1 base; junction bases outside the gene matches: 5. In germline, CDR1 is MDHEN, CDR2 SYDVKM. This CDR3 is built from 17 residues. The CDR3 loop is CASSLWGTGAANTEAFF. DNA for the CDR3: TGTGCCAGCAGTTTATGGGGGACAGGGGCAGCGAACACTGAAGCTTTCTTT.